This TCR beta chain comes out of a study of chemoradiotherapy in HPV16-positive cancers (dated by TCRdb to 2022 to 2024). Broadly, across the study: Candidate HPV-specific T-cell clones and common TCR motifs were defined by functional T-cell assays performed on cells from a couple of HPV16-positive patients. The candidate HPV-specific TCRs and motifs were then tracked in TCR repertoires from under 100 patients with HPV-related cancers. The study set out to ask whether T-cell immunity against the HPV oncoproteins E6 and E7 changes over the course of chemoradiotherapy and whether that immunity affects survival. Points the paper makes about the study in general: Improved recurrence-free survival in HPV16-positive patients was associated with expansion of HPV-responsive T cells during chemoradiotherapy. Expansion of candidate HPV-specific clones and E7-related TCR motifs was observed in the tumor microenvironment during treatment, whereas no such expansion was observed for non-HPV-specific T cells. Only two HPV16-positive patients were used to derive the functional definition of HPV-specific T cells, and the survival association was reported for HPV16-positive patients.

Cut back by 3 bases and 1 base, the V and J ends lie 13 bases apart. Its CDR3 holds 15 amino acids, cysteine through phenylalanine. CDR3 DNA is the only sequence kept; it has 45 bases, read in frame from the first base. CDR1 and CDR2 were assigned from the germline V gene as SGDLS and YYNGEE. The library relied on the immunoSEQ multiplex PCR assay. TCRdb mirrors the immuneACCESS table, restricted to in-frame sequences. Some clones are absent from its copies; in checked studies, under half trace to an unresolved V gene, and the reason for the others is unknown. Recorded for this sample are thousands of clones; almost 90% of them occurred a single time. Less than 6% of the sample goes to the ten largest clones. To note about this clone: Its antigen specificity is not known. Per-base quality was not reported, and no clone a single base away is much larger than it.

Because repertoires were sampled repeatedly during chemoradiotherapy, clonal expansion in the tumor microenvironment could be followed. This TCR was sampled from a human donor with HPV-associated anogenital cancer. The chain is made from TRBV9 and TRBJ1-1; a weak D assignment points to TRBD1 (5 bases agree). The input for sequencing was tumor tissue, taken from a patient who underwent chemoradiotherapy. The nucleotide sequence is TGTGCCAGCAGCGAGACCGGGACGGAGAACACTGAAGCTTTCTTT. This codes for CASSETGTENTEAFF.